Below are 6 T cell receptor beta chains sequenced from a single sample in a study of response to subunit inactivated influenza vaccine. TCRdb ran MiXCR on the RT-PCR reads and lists one entry per CDR3 protein. The repertoire has over 450,000 distinct CDR3 sequences, 13% of them found once; the top ten carry about 12%. This material consisted of PBMCs from blood, taken 40 to 50 days after vaccination. These receptors were taken from a man in his fifties who received an inactivated influenza vaccine.

In its sample, this clonotype was seen a few times. This sequence joins TRBV24-1 and TRBJ2-1; a weak D match, TRBD2 (6 bases). V gave up 4 bases and J gave up 8 bases, with 20 bases separating them. Germline-derived CDR1 and CDR2 are KGHDR and SFDVKD. This CDR3 has 16 amino acids. The CDR3 DNA reads as TGTGCCACCAGTGACCTGGGACTCCCGGGTTTCGATGAGCAGTTCTTC. Amino acid sequence: CATSDLGLPGFDEQFF.

The CDR3 protein is CASSQTGSGANVLTF. CDR3 DNA: TGTGCCAGCAGCCAAACAGGGTCCGGGGCCAACGTCCTGACTTTC. The chain couples TRBV7-2 to TRBJ2-6; tentatively, D is TRBD1 (6 bases). Germline V CDR1 and CDR2: SGHTA, FQGNSA. The CDR3 contains 15 residues. Trimming cost V 5 bases and J 4 bases, with 12 bases left between them.

The sample holds a few counts of this clonotype. The chain combines TRBV7-9 with TRBJ1-1; no definite D call. The CDR3 is 12 amino acids. The V end was cut by 4 bases, the J end by 6 bases, with 9 bases between. CDR1 is SEHNR and CDR2 is FQNEAQ in the germline V gene (reference sequence). CDR3: CASSSESAEAFF. Here the CDR3 DNA reads TGTGCCAGCAGCTCCGAATCGGCTGAAGCTTTCTTT.

This clonotype appeared a few times. The rearrangement joins TRBV5-1 to TRBJ2-5; TRBD1 aligns across 8 bases. Germline loops: CDR1 SGHRS, CDR2 YFSETQ. J was trimmed by 0 bases and V by 5 bases; bases with no gene match: 9. The CDR3 extends over 16 amino acids. In DNA, the CDR3 is TGCGCCAGCAGAAAGGGGACAGGAAATTACCAAGAGACCCAGTACTTC. Its protein product is CASRKGTGNYQETQYF.

The V call is TRBV3-1, the J call TRBJ1-6; unclear D gene. V gave up 1 base and J gave up 10 bases, with 5 bases separating them. CDR1 is LGHDT, CDR2 YNNKEL, per germline (reference sequence). The CDR3 is 12 residues long. Here the CDR3 DNA reads TGTGCCAGCAGCCAAGTAGGATCACCCCTCCACTTT. Translated: CASSQVGSPLHF.

V usage is TRBV2 and J usage is TRBJ1-4; TRBD1 might be the D (5 bases). This CDR3 comprises 12 residues. V was clipped by 1 base and J by 13 bases, with 10 bases between them. Per germline, CDR1 SNHLY and CDR2 FYNNEI. DNA of the CDR3: TGTGCCAGCAGTGAAGGACGGACAATACTGTTTTTT. The encoded protein is CASSEGRTILFF.